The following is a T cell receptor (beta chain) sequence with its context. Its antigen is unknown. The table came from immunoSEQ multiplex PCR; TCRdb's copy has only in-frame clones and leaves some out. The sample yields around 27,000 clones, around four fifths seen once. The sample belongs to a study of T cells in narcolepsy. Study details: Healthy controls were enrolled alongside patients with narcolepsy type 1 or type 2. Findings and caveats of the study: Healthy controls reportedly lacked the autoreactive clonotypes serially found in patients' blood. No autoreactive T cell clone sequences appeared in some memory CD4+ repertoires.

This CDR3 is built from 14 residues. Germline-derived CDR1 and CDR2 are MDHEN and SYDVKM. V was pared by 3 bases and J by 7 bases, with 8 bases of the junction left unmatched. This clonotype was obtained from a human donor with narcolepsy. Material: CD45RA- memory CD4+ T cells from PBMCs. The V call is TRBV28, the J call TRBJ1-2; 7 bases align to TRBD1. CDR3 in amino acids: CASSLSRGVGGYTF. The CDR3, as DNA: TGTGCCAGCAGTTTGAGCAGGGGGGTGGGTGGCTACACCTTC.